The subject of this entry is one TCR beta chain. Trimming removed 3 bases from V and 8 bases from J; junction bases left unmatched: 11. Germline V lookup: CDR1 LNHDA, CDR2 SQIVND (reference sequence). This CDR3 spans 16 amino acids. This sample was taken from a study of blood T cell repertoires in COVID-19. Study-level background: COVID-19 samples, acute and convalescent, were from the United States, Italy and Spain.

Measured with immunoSEQ multiplex PCR; TCRdb has only the in-frame clones, and not every one. The sample includes about 180,000 clones, approximately 88% of them seen just once. Patients at the Seattle site were enrolled during active infection and followed longitudinally. This receptor was identified in a woman in her thirties or forties with COVID-19, enrolled during active disease. The chain joins TRBV19 to TRBJ1-4, with 8 bases fitting TRBD1. The sample consisted of peripheral blood. CDR3 protein: CASSIFPTGGIEKLFF. CDR3 bases: TGTGCCAGTAGTATCTTTCCCACAGGGGGTATAGAAAAACTGTTTTTT.